The rows below give T cell receptor beta chains drawn from one sample of a study of blood T cell repertoires in COVID-19. Measured with immunoSEQ multiplex PCR; TCRdb has only the in-frame clones, and not every one. The table shows roughly 100,000 clones, with approximately 80% occurring only once. The sample was peripheral blood. The source of these receptors is an older man with acute or convalescent COVID-19. Each CDR3 is given with its conserved first and last residue. D genes are given only for firm matches. Clone size is not always given. Where it is, it says once, few, many or a class for expanded clones.

j_call d_call v_call clone_size cdr3_aa cdr3_nt
TRBJ2-3 . TRBV15 . CATSSTSGVLDTQYF TGTGCCACCAGCAGCACCTCGGGGGTCCTAGATACGCAGTATTTT
TRBJ2-2 . TRBV19 . CASRFQGSKNTGELFF TGTGCCAGTAGATTCCAGGGGTCAAAGAACACCGGGGAGCTGTTTTTT
TRBJ2-7 . TRBV11-2 . CASSSDRVSSYEQYF TGTGCCAGCAGCTCGGACAGAGTAAGCTCCTACGAGCAGTACTTC
TRBJ2-4 . TRBV4-3 few CASSAPGLKNIQYF TGCGCCAGCAGCGCTCCGGGACTGAAAAACATTCAGTACTTC
TRBJ2-5 TRBD2 TRBV29-1 . CSVVGREYQETQYF TGCAGCGTCGTGGGGCGGGAGTACCAAGAGACCCAGTACTTC
TRBJ2-7 TRBD1 TRBV6-5 . CASRRNRGSYEQYF TGTGCCAGCAGAAGGAACAGGGGATCCTACGAGCAGTACTTC
TRBJ2-2 TRBD1 TRBV6-2/TRBV6-3 once CASSLQGIVTGELFF TGTGCCAGCAGTTTACAGGGGATAGTCACCGGGGAGCTGTTTTTT
TRBJ2-1 . TRBV2 . CASSEEGGSYNEQFF TGTGCCAGCAGTGAAGAGGGAGGCTCCTACAATGAGCAGTTCTTC
TRBJ1-5 . TRBV19 . CASRAPPNSNQPQHF TGTGCCAGTCGAGCACCCCCGAATAGCAATCAGCCCCAGCATTTT
TRBJ1-4 TRBD1 TRBV4-1 many CASSPGQGATNEKLFF TGCGCCAGCAGCCCAGGACAGGGGGCTACTAATGAAAAACTGTTTTTT
TRBJ2-5 TRBD1 TRBV5-1 . CASSSQGAIQETQYF TGCGCCAGCAGCTCACAGGGGGCTATCCAAGAGACCCAGTACTTC
TRBJ1-6 TRBD1 TRBV7-8 . CASSLEGTGFTPLHF TGTGCCAGCAGCTTAGAGGGGACAGGCTTTACGCCCCTCCACTTT
TRBJ2-3 . TRBV5-8 . CASSLLGGSTDTQYF TGTGCCAGCAGCTTGCTAGGCGGTAGCACAGATACGCAGTATTTT
TRBJ1-1 . TRBV28 . CASSLGTGDMNTEAFF TGTGCCAGCAGTTTAGGGACTGGTGACATGAACACTGAAGCTTTCTTT
TRBJ2-7 TRBD1 TRBV10-3 few CAIRETGLYEQYF TGTGCCATCAGGGAGACAGGGCTTTACGAGCAGTACTTC
TRBJ2-5 . TRBV5-1 . CASSLGGGWETQYF TGCGCCAGCAGCTTGGGGGGGGGCTGGGAGACCCAGTACTTC
TRBJ2-2 TRBD2 TRBV5-1 once CASSPLSIAGGSTGELFF TGCGCCAGCAGCCCCCTCTCGATAGCGGGAGGGTCCACCGGGGAGCTGTTTTTT
TRBJ2-7 . TRBV5-1 . CASSLGVRSYEQYF TGCGCCAGCAGCTTGGGAGTACGATCCTACGAGCAGTACTTC
TRBJ2-1 TRBD1 TRBV24-1 few CATTYTRTGFFGCQFF TGTGCCACCACTTACACAAGGACAGGGTTCTTCGGTTGTCAGTTCTTC
TRBJ2-2 . TRBV9 few CASSVGPVGWTGELFF TGTGCCAGCAGCGTAGGGCCGGTGGGCTGGACCGGGGAGCTGTTTTTT
TRBJ1-2 . TRBV18 few CASSTEYGYTF TGTGCCAGCTCCACGGAGTATGGCTACACCTTC
TRBJ1-6 . TRBV2 . CASSVGGESPLHF TGTGCCAGCAGTGTTGGAGGGGAATCACCCCTCCACTTT
TRBJ2-5 TRBD2 TRBV9 . CASSPASGSRETQYF TGTGCCAGCAGCCCTGCTAGCGGGAGTAGGGAGACCCAGTACTTC
TRBJ2-7 TRBD1 TRBV18 . CASSPIPGQGGHEQYF TGTGCCAGCTCACCGATTCCGGGACAGGGCGGGCACGAGCAGTACTTC
TRBJ2-6 . TRBV12-3/TRBV12-4 once CASSTRVSNVLTF TGTGCCAGCAGTACTCGCGTCTCCAACGTCCTGACTTTC
TRBJ2-1 . TRBV28 . CASSSPGSRRDEQFF TGTGCCAGCAGCTCCCCGGGTTCAAGGCGGGATGAGCAGTTCTTC
TRBJ2-1 TRBD2 TRBV7-9 . CASSYPPRASGSSYNEQFF TGTGCCAGCAGCTACCCCCCCCGCGCTAGCGGGAGCTCCTACAATGAGCAGTTCTTC
TRBJ1-2 . TRBV27 once CASSPTPDYGYTF TGTGCCAGCAGTCCCACCCCGGACTATGGCTACACCTTC
TRBJ1-1 TRBD1 TRBV6-2/TRBV6-3 . CASSYQGAITEAFF TGTGCCAGCAGTTACCAGGGGGCGATTACTGAAGCTTTCTTT
TRBJ2-5 TRBD2 TRBV13 . CASSTSGLAGVKETQYF TGTGCCAGCAGCACCTCTGGACTAGCGGGCGTAAAAGAGACCCAGTACTTC
TRBJ1-1 . TRBV5-1 . CASSRYGEGTEAFF TGCGCCAGCAGTCGTTACGGGGAAGGTACTGAAGCTTTCTTT
TRBJ1-2 . TRBV18 . CASSPETGYGYTF TGTGCCAGCTCACCTGAGACAGGCTATGGCTACACCTTC
TRBJ1-2 . TRBV4-3 . CASSQKIGGGKHYGYTF TGCGCCAGCAGCCAAAAGATAGGCGGGGGTAAGCACTATGGCTACACCTTC
TRBJ1-5 . TRBV10-3 few CAISAEGSNQPQHF TGTGCCATCAGTGCGGAGGGGAGCAATCAGCCCCAGCATTTT
TRBJ2-7 . TRBV2 few CASSLRGTSYEQYF TGTGCCAGCAGTCTCAGGGGAACATCCTACGAGCAGTACTTC
TRBJ1-6 . TRBV3-1/TRBV3-2 . CASSRRLTGLGSPLHF TGTGCCAGCAGCCGAAGATTAACGGGTTTAGGTTCACCCCTCCACTTT
TRBJ1-2 TRBD1 TRBV5-1 . CASSTGQGGGYTF TGCGCCAGCAGCACAGGACAGGGTGGGGGCTACACCTTC
TRBJ1-2 . TRBV28 . CASSFQGLYGYTF TGTGCCAGCAGTTTTCAGGGCCTATATGGCTACACCTTC
TRBJ2-3 TRBD2 TRBV3-1/TRBV3-2 . CASSASGKDTQYF TGTGCCAGCAGCGCCAGCGGGAAGGATACGCAGTATTTT
TRBJ2-3 . TRBV20-1 . CSALTDTQYF TGCAGTGCCCTAACGGATACGCAGTATTTT